Listed below are T cell receptor beta chains from one sample, sequenced in a study of blood T cell repertoires in COVID-19. TCRdb's table, derived via immunoSEQ multiplex PCR, lists solely in-frame clones and lacks some. The table lists about 73,000 clones, roughly nine tenths of them singletons, with approximately 9% in the top ten. Source material: peripheral blood. These TCRs come from an elderly man with acute or convalescent COVID-19. The CDR3 runs from the conserved cysteine through the conserved F or W. The D gene is left open where the match is weak. Clone size is stated in some rows and not others, as once, few, many or a class when expanded.

TRBJ2-7 TRBD2 TRBV27 . CASSFFTSGRRNEQYF TGTGCCAGCAGTTTTTTTACTAGCGGGAGGAGAAACGAGCAGTACTTC
TRBJ1-2 . TRBV12-3/TRBV12-4 . CASSLRREGGYTF TGTGCCAGCAGTTTACGCAGGGAGGGCGGCTACACCTTC
TRBJ2-7 . TRBV27 . CASSSRQVLTYEQYF TGTGCCAGCAGTTCGAGACAGGTTCTTACCTACGAGCAGTACTTC
TRBJ2-3 TRBD1 TRBV29-1 . CSARQGAGTDTQYF TGCAGCGCCCGACAGGGGGCGGGCACAGATACGCAGTATTTT
TRBJ1-3 TRBD1 TRBV5-1 . CASSLVGNRGGNTIYF TGCGCCAGCAGCTTGGTAGGGAACAGGGGTGGAAACACCATATATTTT
TRBJ2-7 TRBD1 TRBV7-9 . CASSFYRQGAYEQYF TGTGCCAGCAGCTTTTACCGACAGGGGGCTTACGAGCAGTACTTC
TRBJ2-2 . TRBV2 . CASSVGIAGTGELFF TGTGCCAGCAGTGTAGGGATCGCGGGCACCGGGGAGCTGTTTTTT
TRBJ2-7 . TRBV2 few CASSAQGQGYEQYF TGTGCCAGCAGCGCGCAGGGTCAGGGGTACGAGCAGTACTTC
TRBJ2-3 TRBD2 TRBV24-1 once CATSDRTSGSLDTQYF TGTGCCACCAGTGACCGGACTAGCGGGAGTTTAGATACGCAGTATTTT
TRBJ1-2 TRBD1 TRBV5-4 . CASSRDRVSGYTF TGTGCCAGCAGCCGGGACAGGGTCTCTGGCTACACCTTC
TRBJ1-1 . TRBV18 . CASSPPGRANTEAFF TGTGCCAGCTCACCACCGGGCAGGGCTAACACTGAAGCTTTCTTT
TRBJ1-3 TRBD1 TRBV7-2 . CASSLVQGAGNTIYF TGTGCCAGCAGCTTAGTACAGGGGGCTGGAAACACCATATATTTT
TRBJ1-1 TRBD1 TRBV7-9 once CASSPLGQGTEAFF TGTGCCAGCAGCCCATTGGGACAGGGCACTGAAGCTTTCTTT
TRBJ2-1 . TRBV11-2 once CASSLAGHPYNEQFF TGTGCCAGCAGCTTAGCAGGACATCCCTACAATGAGCAGTTCTTC
TRBJ2-5 TRBD2 TRBV5-1 . CASSLELAGGAGETQYF TGCGCCAGCAGCTTGGAACTAGCGGGGGGGGCTGGAGAGACCCAGTACTTC
TRBJ1-2 TRBD1 TRBV9 . CASSVGTGDGYTF TGTGCCAGCAGCGTCGGGACAGGGGACGGCTACACCTTC
TRBJ1-6 . TRBV4-2 few CASSQDPQSTRGSPLHF TGTGCCAGCAGCCAAGACCCACAATCTACACGGGGTTCACCCCTCCACTTT
TRBJ1-4 . TRBV12-3/TRBV12-4 . CASSPSTKLFF TGTGCCAGCAGTCCCTCCACTAAACTGTTTTTT
TRBJ1-1 TRBD1 TRBV7-8 . CASSKRGPNTEAFF TGTGCCAGCAGCAAAAGGGGGCCGAACACTGAAGCTTTCTTT
TRBJ1-1 . TRBV3-1/TRBV3-2 . CASSHNSFNTEAFF TGTGCCAGCAGCCATAACAGTTTTAACACTGAAGCTTTCTTT
TRBJ2-2 . TRBV5-5 . CASSLEVREGTGELFF TGTGCCAGCAGCTTGGAGGTCAGAGAGGGCACCGGGGAGCTGTTTTTT
TRBJ2-6 TRBD1 TRBV18 . CASSPSPGQGAAGANVLTF TGTGCCAGCTCACCCAGCCCGGGACAGGGGGCAGCTGGGGCCAACGTCCTGACTTTC
TRBJ1-1 TRBD1 TRBV18 . CASSPVRQGVAITEAFF TGTGCCAGCTCACCAGTAAGACAGGGTGTCGCAATCACTGAAGCTTTCTTT
TRBJ1-1 . TRBV14 . CASSQQGQLNTEAFF TGTGCCAGCAGCCAACAGGGACAATTGAACACTGAAGCTTTCTTT
TRBJ1-6 . TRBV9 . CASSSRGEGPPLHF TGTGCCAGCAGCTCCCGAGGGGAGGGTCCACCCCTCCACTTT
TRBJ1-3 . TRBV5-6 . CASSLGRTSGNTIYF TGTGCCAGCAGCTTGGGCCGAACTTCTGGAAACACCATATATTTT
TRBJ1-4 TRBD1 TRBV5-1 . CASSLQRGTGGEKLFF TGCGCCAGCAGCTTACAGCGCGGGACAGGGGGTGAAAAACTGTTTTTT
TRBJ1-2 . TRBV30 . CAWSVLGYGYTF TGTGCCTGGAGTGTACTAGGCTATGGCTACACCTTC
TRBJ1-3 . TRBV2 once CASSEESSGNTIYF TGTGCCAGCAGCGAAGAGAGCTCTGGAAACACCATATATTTT
TRBJ2-3 TRBD1 TRBV27 . CASSGTGNTDTQYF TGTGCCAGCAGCGGGACAGGGAACACAGATACGCAGTATTTT
TRBJ2-2 . TRBV10-3 . CAISDRKNTGELFF TGTGCCATCAGTGACAGGAAGAACACCGGGGAGCTGTTTTTT
TRBJ2-1 TRBD2 TRBV13 . CASSPEGLAGKGPRYEQFF TGTGCCAGCAGCCCAGAGGGACTAGCGGGTAAGGGCCCTAGATATGAGCAGTTCTTC
TRBJ1-2 TRBD1 TRBV5-1 . CASSSTGGSNYGYTF TGCGCCAGCAGCTCGACAGGGGGCTCTAACTATGGCTACACCTTC
TRBJ1-6 . TRBV19 . CASSIAQNNSPLHF TGTGCCAGTAGTATAGCACAGAATAATTCACCCCTCCACTTT
TRBJ1-1 . TRBV29-1 . CSVGTGGTEAFF TGCAGCGTTGGGACCGGGGGAACTGAAGCTTTCTTT
TRBJ1-1 . TRBV19 . CASRGEGETEAFF TGTGCGAGTAGGGGGGAGGGGGAGACTGAAGCTTTCTTT